These 13 T cell receptor beta chains share one sample of origin, sequenced in a study of Tregs in tolerant kidney transplant recipients (dated by TCRdb to 2018 to 2020). Receptors were amplified or captured by the immunoSEQ multiplex PCR assay. TCRdb took over this immuneACCESS table, retaining in-frame rearrangements with V and J assigned. Such tables are incomplete; in checked studies, under half of the missing clones stem from an unresolved V gene, and the remainder is unexplained. Within this sample are more than 25,000 clones, with over 65% of them counted one time only. The ten largest make up about 2.2% of the sample. No antigen has been identified for these receptors. The sample comprised Tregs from blood cultured with allogeneic cells. The origin of the receptors is a human donor in good health.

The rearrangement links TRBV7-2 to TRBJ1-2; a weak D match, TRBD1 (5 bases). This CDR3 is built from 15 residues. CDR1 is SGHTA, CDR2 FQGNSA, per germline. Trimming took 4 bases from V and 6 from J, leaving 18 bases between them. The CDR3 DNA follows: TGTGCCAGCAGCTCCCTGGGCCAGGGAGGTGATGGCTACACCTTC. Translating gives CASSSLGQGGDGYTF.

The rearrangement uses TRBV6-1 and TRBJ2-7, with 8 bases matching TRBD2. Germline CDR1 MNHNS, CDR2 SASEGT. This CDR3 is 11 amino acids long. V was clipped by 5 bases and J by 7 bases; unmatched bases: 1. The CDR3 sequence is CASSLAGEQYF. CDR3 in DNA: TGTGCCAGCAGTTTAGCGGGAGAGCAGTACTTC.

The rearrangement joins TRBV19 to TRBJ2-1; D is uncertain. V shed 7 bases and J shed 0 bases, with 10 bases lying between them. CDR1 is LNHDA and CDR2 is SQIVND in the germline V gene (reference sequence). This CDR3 contains 14 residues. The CDR3 nucleotides are TGTGCCAGTAACAAGGCAAGCTCCTACAATGAGCAGTTCTTC. This gives the protein CASNKASSYNEQFF.

This chain links TRBV6-5 with TRBJ2-7; D assignment may be TRBD1 or TRBD2 (5 bases each). The CDR3 sequence is 11 residues long. V lost 7 bases and J lost 11, with 15 bases in between. CDR1 and CDR2 from the germline V gene are MNHEY and SVGAGI. CDR3 region: CASKVGTVEYF. Here the CDR3 DNA reads TGTGCCAGCAAGGTCGGGACGGTAGAGTACTTC.

The chain links TRBV7-9 to TRBJ2-3; D is unresolved. The CDR3 is made up of 15 amino acids. Trimming removed 3 bases from V and 2 bases from J, with 12 bases in between. Germline lookup yields CDR1 SEHNR and CDR2 FQNEAQ (reference sequence). The CDR3 DNA reads TGTGCCAGCAGCTTGGTCGCAGGCCCCACAGATACGCAGTATTTT. Translated: CASSLVAGPTDTQYF.

V gene TRBV5-1 combines with J gene TRBJ2-7, with D possibly TRBD1 on 6 matching bases. Deletions cut 0 bases from V and 11 bases from J, with 12 bases between. The germline V gene has CDR1 SGHRS and CDR2 YFSETQ. The length of the CDR3 is 12 residues. This CDR3 reads CASSLETGRKYF. For the CDR3, the DNA is TGCGCCAGCAGCTTGGAAACAGGGCGGAAGTACTTC.

The V and J genes are TRBV27 and TRBJ2-5; D is ambiguous. The ends were cut back, 5 bases at V and 1 base at J, with 8 bases in the middle. This CDR3 spans 13 amino acids. The germline V gene encodes CDR1 MNHEY and CDR2 SMNVEV (reference sequence). As DNA, the CDR3 is TGTGCCAGCAGTCCCCAACCCCAAGAGACCCAGTACTTC. This codes for CASSPQPQETQYF.

The chain combines TRBV5-1 with TRBJ1-1; D not certain. Trimming shortened V by 5 bases and J by 6 bases, and 11 bases separated the two germline ends. This CDR3 is 12 amino acids long. Germline V CDR1 and CDR2: SGHRS, YFSETQ. The CDR3, as DNA: TGCGCCAGCAGGGCAGGAGTCGCTGAAGCTTTCTTT. Translating it yields CASRAGVAEAFF.

In its sample, this clone was seen a few times. CDR3 region: CASSILSGTGNGEQYF. As DNA, the CDR3 is TGTGCCAGTAGTATACTCTCCGGGACAGGGAATGGGGAGCAGTACTTC. This chain joins TRBV19 and TRBJ2-7; 9 bases map to TRBD1. CDR3 length: 16 residues. Per the germline V gene, CDR1 is LNHDA and CDR2 is SQIVND (reference sequence). The V segment lost 2 bases and the J segment 7 bases; nucleotides outside the gene matches: 12.

The genes are TRBV5-1 and TRBJ2-1; D gene unclear. The CDR3 is 15 residues long. V lost 0 bases and J lost 0, with 7 bases in between. CDR1 and CDR2 (germline): SGHRS, YFSETQ. CDR3 coding DNA: TGCGCCAGCAGCTTGGCGGTTTCCTCCTACAATGAGCAGTTCTTC. It encodes CASSLAVSSYNEQFF.

The rearrangement links TRBV2 to TRBJ1-6; D possibly corresponds to TRBD1 (5 bases). The CDR3 runs 15 residues. The V end lost 8 bases, the J end lost 7 bases, and 18 bases lay between the germline ends. CDR1 SNHLY and CDR2 FYNNEI come from the germline V gene. The CDR3 reads CASWLGTQWNSPLHF. CDR3 DNA sequence: TGTGCCAGCTGGCTAGGGACCCAATGGAATTCACCCCTCCACTTT.

The rearrangement uses TRBV7-3 and TRBJ2-3; 8 bases map to TRBD2. The germline gives CDR1 SGHTA, CDR2 FQGTGA. The CDR3 loop spans 16 amino acids. V shed 5 bases, J shed 7 bases, and the junction held 14 bases outside the gene matches. The DNA of the CDR3 is TGTGCCAGCAGCCCCCCGGGTAGCGGGGACTTAAATACGCAGTATTTT. Translation gives CASSPPGSGDLNTQYF. Supplemented by reference TRBV7-3 and TRBJ2-3, the full variable domain reads GAGVSQTPSNKVTEKGKYVELRCDPISGHTALYWYRQSLGQGPEFLIYFQGTGAADDSGLPNDRFFAVRPEGSVSTLKIQRTERGDSAVYLCASSPPGSGDLNTQYFGPGTRLTVL.

The rearrangement links TRBV20-1 to TRBJ2-5; D is ambiguous. Germline loops: CDR1 DFQATT, CDR2 SNEGSKA (reference sequence). The CDR3 has 11 amino acids. The V end lost 5 bases, the J end lost 5 bases, and 9 bases lay between the germline ends. The CDR3 reads CSAVFGETQYF. CDR3 nucleotides: TGCAGTGCTGTCTTTGGGGAGACCCAGTACTTC.